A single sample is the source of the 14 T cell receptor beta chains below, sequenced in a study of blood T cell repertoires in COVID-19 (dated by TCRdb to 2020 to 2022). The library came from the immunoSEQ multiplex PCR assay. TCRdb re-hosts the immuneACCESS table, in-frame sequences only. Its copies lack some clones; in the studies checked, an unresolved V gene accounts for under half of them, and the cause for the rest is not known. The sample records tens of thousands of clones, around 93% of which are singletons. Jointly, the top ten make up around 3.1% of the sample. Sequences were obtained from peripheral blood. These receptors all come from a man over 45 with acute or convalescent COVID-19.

The CDR3 is CASLRGQDEKLFF. CDR3 sequence (DNA): TGTGCCAGCCTGCGCGGACAGGACGAAAAACTGTTTTTT. The chain carries TRBV2 and TRBJ1-4; 7 bases line up with TRBD1. The CDR3 has 13 residues. CDR1 and CDR2 (germline): SNHLY, FYNNEI. J was trimmed by 8 bases and V by 8 bases; bases with no gene match: 8. Full variable domain (outside the CDR3, taken from reference TRBV2 and TRBJ1-4): EPEVTQTPSHQVTQMGQEVILRCVPISNHLYFYWYRQILGQKVEFLVSFYNNEISEKSEIFDDQFSVERPDGSNFTLKIRSTKLEDSAMYFCASLRGQDEKLFFGSGTQLSVL.

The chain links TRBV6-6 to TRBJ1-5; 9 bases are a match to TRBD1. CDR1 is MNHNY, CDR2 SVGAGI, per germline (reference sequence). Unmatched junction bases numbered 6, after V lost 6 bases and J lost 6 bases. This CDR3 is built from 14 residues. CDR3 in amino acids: CASRVTGGFQPQHF. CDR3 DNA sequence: TGTGCCAGCAGGGTTACAGGGGGCTTTCAGCCCCAGCATTTT.

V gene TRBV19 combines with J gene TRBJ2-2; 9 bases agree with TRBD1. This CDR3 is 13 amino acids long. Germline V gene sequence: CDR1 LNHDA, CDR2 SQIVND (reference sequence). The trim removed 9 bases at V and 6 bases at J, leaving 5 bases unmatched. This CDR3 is CASGDRVAGELFF. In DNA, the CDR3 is TGTGCCAGCGGGGACAGGGTGGCCGGGGAGCTGTTTTTT.

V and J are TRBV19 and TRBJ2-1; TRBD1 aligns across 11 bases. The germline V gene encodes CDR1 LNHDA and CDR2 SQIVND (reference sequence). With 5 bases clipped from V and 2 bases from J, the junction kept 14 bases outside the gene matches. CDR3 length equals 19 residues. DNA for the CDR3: TGTGCCAGTAGTCCGACCCCCGGGACAGGGGGGCCCACCTACAATGAGCAGTTCTTC. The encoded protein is CASSPTPGTGGPTYNEQFF. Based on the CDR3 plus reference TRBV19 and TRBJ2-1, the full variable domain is DGGITQSPKYLFRKEGQNVTLSCEQNLNHDAMYWYRQDPGQGLRLIYYSQIVNDFQKGDIAEGYSVSREKKESFPLTVTSAQKNPTAFYLCASSPTPGTGGPTYNEQFFGPGTRLTVL.

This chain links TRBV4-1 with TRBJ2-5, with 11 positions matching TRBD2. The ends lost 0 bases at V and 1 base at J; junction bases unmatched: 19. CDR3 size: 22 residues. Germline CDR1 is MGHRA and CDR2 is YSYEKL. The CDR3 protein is CASSQDNPTIGSGGATQETQYF. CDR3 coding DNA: TGCGCCAGCAGCCAAGATAACCCCACGATAGGTAGCGGGGGGGCTACCCAAGAGACCCAGTACTTC.

The CDR3 DNA reads TGCGCCAGCAGTGAGTCGGCAGGGGCCCGTGAGACCCAGTACTTC. As protein: CASSESAGARETQYF. This chain connects TRBV10-1 to TRBJ2-5, with D possibly being TRBD1 (6 bases). This CDR3 is 15 amino acids long. V lost 0 bases and J 5 bases, leaving 13 bases between the germline ends. The germline CDR1 and CDR2 sequences are WNHNN and SYGVQD (reference sequence).

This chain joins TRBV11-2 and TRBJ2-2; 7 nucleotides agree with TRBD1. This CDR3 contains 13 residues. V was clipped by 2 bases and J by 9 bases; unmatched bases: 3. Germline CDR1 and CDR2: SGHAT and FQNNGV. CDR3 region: CASSLNRGRELFF. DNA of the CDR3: TGTGCCAGCAGCTTAAATAGGGGGCGGGAGCTGTTTTTT.

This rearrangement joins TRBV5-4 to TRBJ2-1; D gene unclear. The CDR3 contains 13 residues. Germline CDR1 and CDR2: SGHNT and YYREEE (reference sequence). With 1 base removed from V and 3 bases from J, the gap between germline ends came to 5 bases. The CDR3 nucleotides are TGTGCCAGCAGCTTGCCCCACTACAATGAGCAGTTCTTC. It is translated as CASSLPHYNEQFF.

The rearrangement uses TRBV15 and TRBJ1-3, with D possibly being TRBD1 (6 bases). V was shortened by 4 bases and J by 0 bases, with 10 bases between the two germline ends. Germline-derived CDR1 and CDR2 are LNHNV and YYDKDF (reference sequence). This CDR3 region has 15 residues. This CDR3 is CATSKDSLSGNTIYF. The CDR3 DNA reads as TGTGCCACCAGCAAGGACAGTCTCTCTGGAAACACCATATATTTT.

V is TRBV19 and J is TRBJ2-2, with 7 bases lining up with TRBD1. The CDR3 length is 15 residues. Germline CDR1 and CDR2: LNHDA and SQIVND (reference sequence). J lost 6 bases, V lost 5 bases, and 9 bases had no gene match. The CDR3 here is CASSRDRVSAGELFF. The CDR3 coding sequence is TGTGCCAGTAGTCGTGACAGGGTTTCCGCCGGGGAGCTGTTTTTT.

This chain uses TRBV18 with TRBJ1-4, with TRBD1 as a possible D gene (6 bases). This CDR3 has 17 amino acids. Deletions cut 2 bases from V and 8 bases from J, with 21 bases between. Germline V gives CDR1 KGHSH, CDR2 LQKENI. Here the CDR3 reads CASSPRGFDGRPEKLFF. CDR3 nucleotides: TGTGCCAGCTCACCAAGGGGGTTTGATGGCCGACCCGAAAAACTGTTTTTT.

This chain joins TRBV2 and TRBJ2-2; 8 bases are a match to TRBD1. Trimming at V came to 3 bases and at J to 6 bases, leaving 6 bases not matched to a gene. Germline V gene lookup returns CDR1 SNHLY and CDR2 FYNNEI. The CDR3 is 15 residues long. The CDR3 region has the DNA TGTGCCAGCAGTGAGAACAGGGGGTACGCCGGGGAGCTGTTTTTT. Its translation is CASSENRGYAGELFF. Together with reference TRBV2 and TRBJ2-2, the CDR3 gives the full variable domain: EPEVTQTPSHQVTQMGQEVILRCVPISNHLYFYWYRQILGQKVEFLVSFYNNEISEKSEIFDDQFSVERPDGSNFTLKIRSTKLEDSAMYFCASSENRGYAGELFFGEGSRLTVL.

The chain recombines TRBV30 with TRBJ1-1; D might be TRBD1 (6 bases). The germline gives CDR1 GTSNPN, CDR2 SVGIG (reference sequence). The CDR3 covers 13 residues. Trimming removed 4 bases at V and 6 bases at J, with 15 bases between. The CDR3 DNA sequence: TGTGCCTGGATCGACAGGAGTTTGTCTGAAGCTTTCTTT. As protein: CAWIDRSLSEAFF.

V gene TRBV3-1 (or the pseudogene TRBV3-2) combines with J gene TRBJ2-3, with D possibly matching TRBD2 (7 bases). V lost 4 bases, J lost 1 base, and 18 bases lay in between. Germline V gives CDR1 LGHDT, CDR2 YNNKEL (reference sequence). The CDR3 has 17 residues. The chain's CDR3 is CASSRTWGGAGTDTQYF. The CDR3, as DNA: TGTGCCAGCAGCCGCACCTGGGGGGGGGCTGGCACAGATACGCAGTATTTT.